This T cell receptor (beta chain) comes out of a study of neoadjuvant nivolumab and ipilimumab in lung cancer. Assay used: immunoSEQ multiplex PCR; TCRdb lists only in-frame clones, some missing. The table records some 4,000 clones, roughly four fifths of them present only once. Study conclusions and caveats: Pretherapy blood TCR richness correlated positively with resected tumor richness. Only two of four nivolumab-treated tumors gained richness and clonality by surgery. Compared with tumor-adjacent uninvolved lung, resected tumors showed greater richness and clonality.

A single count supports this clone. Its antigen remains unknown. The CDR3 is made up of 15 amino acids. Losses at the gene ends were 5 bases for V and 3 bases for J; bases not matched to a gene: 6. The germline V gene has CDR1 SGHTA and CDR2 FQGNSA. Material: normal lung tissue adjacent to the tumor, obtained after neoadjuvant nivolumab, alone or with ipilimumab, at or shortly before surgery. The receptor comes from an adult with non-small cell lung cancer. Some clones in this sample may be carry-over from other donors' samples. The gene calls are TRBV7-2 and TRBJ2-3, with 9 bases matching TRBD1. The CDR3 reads CASSKQGQGTDTQYF. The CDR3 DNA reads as TGTGCCAGCAGCAAGCAGGGACAGGGAACAGATACGCAGTATTTT.